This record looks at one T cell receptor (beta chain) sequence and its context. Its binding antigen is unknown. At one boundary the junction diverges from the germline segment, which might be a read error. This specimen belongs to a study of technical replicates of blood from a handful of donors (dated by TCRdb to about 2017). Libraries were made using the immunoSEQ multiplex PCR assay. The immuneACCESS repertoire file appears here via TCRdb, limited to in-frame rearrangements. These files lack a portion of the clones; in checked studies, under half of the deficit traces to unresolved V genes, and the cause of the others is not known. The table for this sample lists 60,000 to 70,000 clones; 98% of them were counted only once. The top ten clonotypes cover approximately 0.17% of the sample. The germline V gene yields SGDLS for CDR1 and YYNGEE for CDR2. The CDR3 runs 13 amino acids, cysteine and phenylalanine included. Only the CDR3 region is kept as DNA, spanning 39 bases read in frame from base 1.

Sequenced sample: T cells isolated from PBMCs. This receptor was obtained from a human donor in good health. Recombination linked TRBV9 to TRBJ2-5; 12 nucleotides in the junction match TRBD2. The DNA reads TGTGCCAGCAGCGGCCAGACTAGCGGGGGACCACACTTC. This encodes CASSGQTSGGPHF.